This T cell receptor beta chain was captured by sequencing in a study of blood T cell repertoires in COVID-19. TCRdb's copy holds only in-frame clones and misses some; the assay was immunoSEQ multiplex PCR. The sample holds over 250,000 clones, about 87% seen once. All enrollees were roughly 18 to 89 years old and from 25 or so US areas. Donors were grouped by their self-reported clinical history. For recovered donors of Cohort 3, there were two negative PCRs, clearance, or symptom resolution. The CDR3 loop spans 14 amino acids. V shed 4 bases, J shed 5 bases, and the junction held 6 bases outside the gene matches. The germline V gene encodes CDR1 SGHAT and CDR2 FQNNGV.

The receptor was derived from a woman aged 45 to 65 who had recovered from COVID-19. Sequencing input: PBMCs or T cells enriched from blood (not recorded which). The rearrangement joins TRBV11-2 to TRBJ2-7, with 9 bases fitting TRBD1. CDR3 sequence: CASSSDRGVHEQYF. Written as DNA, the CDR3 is TGTGCCAGCAGCTCGGACAGGGGTGTACACGAGCAGTACTTC.